The source of this TCR beta chain is a study of T cell responses to AZD1222 COVID-19 vaccine. Study background: Analysis merged second doses at about 4 or about 12 weeks. Study conclusions and caveats: Sampling that yielded the repertoires occurred only after the peak T cell response.

Worth noting for this clone: Its specificity is not known.

Libraries were prepared by immunoSEQ multiplex PCR; TCRdb keeps only in-frame clonotypes and omits some of them. This table has under 70,000 clones, around 84% appearing once. CDR3 length: 15 residues. CDR1 is SEHNR and CDR2 is FQNEAQ in the germline V gene (reference sequence). Trimming shortened V by 1 base and J by 3 bases, and 10 bases separated the two germline ends. V and J are TRBV7-9 and TRBJ1-5; D gene unclear. Sequencing used peripheral blood, obtained on day 0 of AZD1222 vaccination. The receptor was isolated from an adult in good health. The CDR3 nucleotides are TGTGCCAGCAGCTTAGGAGGCGATCCCAATCAGCCCCAGCATTTT. It specifies CASSLGGDPNQPQHF.